The 23 T cell receptor beta chains below were found in one sample sequenced in a study of blood T cell repertoires in COVID-19. Libraries were prepared by immunoSEQ multiplex PCR; TCRdb keeps only in-frame clonotypes and omits some of them. Of 90,000 or so clones listed, 85% to 90% were seen once; the top ten hold 0.85% to 1.2%. The material sequenced was peripheral blood. Receptor source: a human donor in a cohort sampled during active COVID-19.

The CDR3 DNA follows: TGTGCCACCAGCCCCGGACAGGGCTTGCGGGGCTACACCTTC. This gives the protein CATSPGQGLRGYTF. J is TRBJ1-2 and V is TRBV15; 8 bases align to TRBD1. In germline, CDR1 is LNHNV, CDR2 YYDKDF (reference sequence). The trim removed 5 bases at V and 8 bases at J, leaving 10 bases unmatched. The CDR3 extends over 14 amino acids.

The chain employs TRBV9 and TRBJ2-2; a weak D match, TRBD2 (6 bases). Germline V lookup: CDR1 SGDLS, CDR2 YYNGEE. The CDR3 runs to 15 residues. Trimming took 2 bases from V and 2 from J, leaving 10 bases between them. The CDR3 DNA reads as TGTGCCAGCAGCGTGGACTACCACAACACCGGGGAGCTGTTTTTT. It translates to CASSVDYHNTGELFF.

The chain uses TRBV11-3 and TRBJ2-7; 7 nucleotides align to TRBD2. The CDR3 extends over 15 amino acids. Germline CDR1 reads SGHNT; CDR2 reads YENEEA. The V segment lost 5 bases and the J segment 0 bases; nucleotides outside the gene matches: 7. The CDR3 is CASSLTSASSYEQYF. The CDR3 bases are TGTGCCAGCAGCCTCACTAGCGCGAGCTCCTACGAGCAGTACTTC.

V is TRBV28 and J is TRBJ2-7; the match to TRBD1 covers 9 bases. There are 15 residues in the CDR3. In germline, CDR1 is MDHEN, CDR2 SYDVKM. Trimming at V came to 6 bases and at J to 0 bases, leaving 6 bases not matched to a gene. The CDR3 region has the DNA TGTGCCAGCAGCTGGGGACAGGGACCCTCCTACGAGCAGTACTTC. Translated: CASSWGQGPSYEQYF. The whole variable domain, filled in from reference TRBV28 and TRBJ2-7, reads DVKVTQSSRYLVKRTGEKVFLECVQDMDHENMFWYRQDPGLGLRLIYFSYDVKMKEKGDIPEGYSVSREKKERFSLILESASTNQTSMYLCASSWGQGPSYEQYFGPGTRLTVT.

CDR3 amino acids: CSARTGRNYGYTF. CDR3 DNA: TGCAGCGCTCGGACAGGCAGAAACTATGGCTACACCTTC. V is TRBV29-1 and J is TRBJ1-2; 7 bases agree with TRBD1. This CDR3 contains 13 residues. The germline gives CDR1 SQVTM, CDR2 ANQGSEA. Trimming took 7 bases from V and 2 from J; bases not matched to a gene: 7.

The table lists this clone with a few counts. This chain links TRBV28 with TRBJ1-1, with D perhaps TRBD1 (6 bases). V was cut by 10 bases and J by 3 bases, with 12 bases left in between. Germline CDR1 reads MDHEN; CDR2 reads SYDVKM. This CDR3 is built from 12 residues. This CDR3 is CAISTGHTEAFF. CDR3 DNA: TGTGCCATATCTACAGGGCACACTGAAGCTTTCTTT.

The rearrangement uses TRBV9 and TRBJ2-3, with 9 bases that match TRBD2. The CDR3 is made up of 16 amino acids. The germline V gene has CDR1 SGDLS and CDR2 YYNGEE. J lost 1 base, V lost 2 bases, and 5 bases had no gene match. The chain's CDR3 is CASSVLGGRGTDTQYF. CDR3 DNA sequence: TGTGCCAGCAGCGTGCTGGGCGGGAGGGGCACAGATACGCAGTATTTT.

This sequence joins TRBV30 and TRBJ1-2; possibly TRBD1 for D (6 bases). V was clipped by 6 bases and J by 5 bases, with 16 bases between them. This CDR3 contains 13 residues. Germline CDR1 GTSNPN, CDR2 SVGIG (reference sequence). This CDR3 is CACSTGQGYGYTF. CDR3 nucleotides: TGTGCCTGTTCGACCGGCCAGGGGTATGGCTACACCTTC. Together with reference TRBV30 and TRBJ1-2, the CDR3 gives the full variable domain: SQTIHQWPATLVQPVGSPLSLECTVEGTSNPNLYWYRQAAGRGLQLLFYSVGIGQISSEVPQNLSASRPQDRQFILSSKKLLLSDSGFYLCACSTGQGYGYTFGSGTRLTVV.

This chain links TRBV3-1 (or the pseudogene TRBV3-2) with TRBJ2-5, with 12 bases aligning to TRBD1. The germline gives CDR1 LGHDT, CDR2 YNNKEL (reference sequence). The CDR3 has 18 amino acids. V shed 1 base, J shed 3 bases, and the junction held 9 bases outside the gene matches. The CDR3 loop reads CASSQGGTGGDWKETQYF. In nucleotides, the CDR3 is TGTGCCAGCAGCCAAGGTGGGACAGGGGGCGACTGGAAAGAGACCCAGTACTTC.

V usage is TRBV19 and J usage is TRBJ2-1; TRBD2 matches 8 bases. The length of the CDR3 is 14 residues. The germline V gene encodes CDR1 LNHDA and CDR2 SQIVND (reference sequence). V was pared by 8 bases and J by 2 bases, with 5 bases of the junction left unmatched. CDR3 coding DNA: TGTGCCAGTGGAGCGGGAGTGGCCTACAATGAGCAGTTCTTC. Translating gives CASGAGVAYNEQFF.

This chain links TRBV6-5 with TRBJ1-2; 8 bases line up with TRBD1. The V segment lost 5 bases and the J segment 2 bases; nucleotides outside the gene matches: 4. CDR1 MNHEY and CDR2 SVGAGI come from the germline V gene. The CDR3 has 14 residues. CDR3 DNA sequence: TGTGCCAGCAGTCGCCAGGGGGCCAACTATGGCTACACCTTC. Its protein is CASSRQGANYGYTF.

The J gene is TRBJ1-2, the V gene TRBV30; TRBD1 aligns across 7 bases. Losses at the gene ends were 0 bases for V and 6 bases for J; bases not matched to a gene: 13. Germline-derived CDR1 and CDR2 are GTSNPN and SVGIG (reference sequence). There are 16 residues in the CDR3. CDR3 loop: CAWSVWSVAGGNGYTF. In DNA, the CDR3 is TGTGCCTGGAGTGTATGGAGTGTGGCAGGGGGGAATGGCTACACCTTC.

The chain links TRBV13 to TRBJ2-4, with TRBD1 matching 8 bases. The germline gives CDR1 PRHDT, CDR2 FYEKMQ (reference sequence). With 5 bases clipped from V and 4 bases from J, the junction kept 7 bases outside the gene matches. This CDR3 comprises 15 residues. In nucleotides, the CDR3 is TGTGCCAGCAGCGCCCAGACAGGGGCTAAAAACATTCAGTACTTC. Its protein product is CASSAQTGAKNIQYF.

The V gene is TRBV6-6, the J gene TRBJ1-1, with no clear D. The V gene lost 6 bases and the J gene lost 1 base, with 9 bases spanning the gap. Germline V gene lookup returns CDR1 MNHNY and CDR2 SVGAGI (reference sequence). The CDR3 has 13 residues. CDR3: CASSATANTEAFF. CDR3 nucleotide sequence: TGTGCCAGCAGCGCTACAGCGAACACTGAAGCTTTCTTT.

V is TRBV28 and J is TRBJ1-5; a possible D gene is TRBD1 (6 bases). Germline CDR1 is MDHEN and CDR2 is SYDVKM. Trimming pared 6 bases from V and 5 bases from J, leaving 17 bases between. The CDR3 runs to 15 residues. The CDR3 bases are TGTGCCAGCAGCCGGGGGGGGCTCTTTGATCAGCCCCAGCATTTT. It specifies CASSRGGLFDQPQHF.

V usage is TRBV9 and J usage is TRBJ2-4; the D gene is possibly TRBD2 (6 bases). Trimming stripped 3 bases from V and 0 bases from J, with 19 bases between. This CDR3 comprises 18 residues. Germline CDR1 is SGDLS and CDR2 is YYNGEE. In DNA form, the CDR3 reads TGTGCCAGCAGCGGACCTGCCGGGACTTCAACAGCCAAAAACATTCAGTACTTC. Its translation is CASSGPAGTSTAKNIQYF.

The chain joins TRBV27 to TRBJ1-1; D gene unclear. CDR1 and CDR2 (germline): MNHEY, SMNVEV (reference sequence). The CDR3 consists of 13 residues. Trimming removed 6 bases at V and 0 bases at J, with 8 bases between. CDR3 sequence reads: CASRNDMNTEAFF. In DNA, the CDR3 is TGTGCCAGCAGAAATGACATGAACACTGAAGCTTTCTTT.

V and J are TRBV4-1 and TRBJ1-5; possibly TRBD1 for D (5 bases). V gave up 0 bases and J gave up 3 bases, with 12 bases separating them. CDR1 is MGHRA, CDR2 YSYEKL, per germline. The CDR3 is 16 residues long. The CDR3 here is CASSQEGGISNQPQHF. The CDR3 DNA is TGCGCCAGCAGCCAAGAGGGGGGGATTTCCAATCAGCCCCAGCATTTT.

The CDR3 sequence: CASSSDYRGEQFF. The DNA for the CDR3 is TGTGCCAGCAGCTCCGATTACAGGGGTGAGCAGTTCTTC. The J gene is TRBJ2-1, the V gene TRBV7-8, with 7 bases aligning to TRBD1. Germline CDR1 is SGHVS and CDR2 is FQNEAQ. V trimming: 4 bases; J trimming: 9 bases; junction bases outside the gene matches: 6. This CDR3 region has 13 residues.

The chain carries TRBV10-1 and TRBJ2-1; 13 bases are shared with TRBD2. The junction had 3 bases not matched to a gene; V was cut back by 3 bases and J by 7 bases. CDR1 and CDR2 (germline): WNHNN, SYGVQD (reference sequence). This CDR3 has 15 residues. The CDR3 DNA reads as TGCGCCAGCAGTGAACTAGCGGGAGGGAATAATGAGCAGTTCTTC. Translated: CASSELAGGNNEQFF.

The J gene is TRBJ2-1, the V gene TRBV3-1 (or the pseudogene TRBV3-2); 10 bases fit TRBD2. The V and J ends lost 0 bases and 5 bases, in that order; junction bases with no gene match: 13. The CDR3 extends over 19 amino acids. Germline V lookup: CDR1 LGHDT, CDR2 YNNKEL (reference sequence). Here the CDR3 DNA reads TGTGCCAGCAGCCAAGATTTGAGGAGCGGGAGGGCCGACAACAATGAGCAGTTCTTC. This sequence encodes CASSQDLRSGRADNNEQFF.

This clone was counted a single time. The V call is TRBV2, the J call TRBJ1-1; a possible D gene is TRBD1 (5 bases). Per the germline V gene, CDR1 is SNHLY and CDR2 is FYNNEI. The length of the CDR3 is 14 residues. V was pared by 4 bases and J by 4 bases, with 13 bases between. CDR3: CASSVAGVSTEAFF. CDR3 nucleotides: TGTGCCAGCAGTGTGGCGGGGGTTAGCACTGAAGCTTTCTTT. Using reference TRBV2 and TRBJ1-1 for the parts outside the CDR3, the full variable domain is EPEVTQTPSHQVTQMGQEVILRCVPISNHLYFYWYRQILGQKVEFLVSFYNNEISEKSEIFDDQFSVERPDGSNFTLKIRSTKLEDSAMYFCASSVAGVSTEAFFGQGTRLTVV.

The chain joins TRBV27 to TRBJ1-5; D is unresolved. Trimming cost V 8 bases and J 3 bases, with 8 bases left between them. This CDR3 is built from 12 residues. The germline CDR1 and CDR2 sequences are MNHEY and SMNVEV (reference sequence). The CDR3 loop reads CASGQINQPQHF. The CDR3 bases are TGTGCCAGCGGGCAGATCAATCAGCCCCAGCATTTT.